A selection of T cell receptor beta chains follows, all from one sample in a study of response to subunit inactivated influenza vaccine. MiXCR, run by TCRdb on the RT-PCR reads, gives a single entry per CDR3 protein. The table includes a few hundred thousand distinct CDR3 sequences, roughly a fifth detected once. Sequencing used PBMCs from blood, obtained 21 months after vaccination. The receptors here all came from a man between 50 and 69 years old who received an inactivated influenza vaccine. Each CDR3 is given with its conserved first and last residue. A D gene is named only where the DNA matches it firmly. Clone size is given for some rows only: seen once, a few or many times, or a class if the clone is expanded.

V gene	D gene	clone size	J gene	CDR3 DNA	CDR3 protein
TRBV7-2	TRBD2	many	TRBJ2-2	TGTGCCAGCAGCCTGACTAGCGGGGGGACCGGGGAGCTGTTTTTT	CASSLTSGGTGELFF
TRBV3-1	NA	few	TRBJ2-5	TGTGCCAGCAGCCAAGTAAATACAGGGGAGACCCAGTACTTC	CASSQVNTGETQYF
TRBV15	TRBD2	NA	TRBJ2-5	TGTGCCACCAGCAGCCTAGCGGGGGGGCCTTTTCGGGAGACCCAGTACTTC	CATSSLAGGPFRETQYF
TRBV20-1	TRBD1	NA	TRBJ2-2	TGCAGTGCTAGAGATGGGGACAGGGGGACCGGGGAGCTGTTTTTT	CSARDGDRGTGELFF
TRBV20-1	TRBD2	NA	TRBJ2-5	TGCAGTGCTAGAGGTCTGGCGGGAGGGAGGGAGACCCAGTACTTC	CSARGLAGGRETQYF
TRBV29-1	TRBD2	NA	TRBJ2-1	TGCAAGGCGGGGGACTCCTACAATGAGCAGTTCTTC	CKAGDSYNEQFF
TRBV6-2/TRBV6-3	NA	NA	TRBJ1-1	TGTGCCAGCAGTCTGGGACCGATGAACACTGAAGCTTTCTTT	CASSLGPMNTEAFF
TRBV27	NA	NA	TRBJ2-7	TGTGCCAGCAGTCCTCGGGCGGGTTACGAGCAGTACTTC	CASSPRAGYEQYF
TRBV7-2	TRBD2	NA	TRBJ2-2	TGTGCCAGCAGCAACCCTAGCGGGACCTACACCGGGGAGCTGTTTTTT	CASSNPSGTYTGELFF
TRBV7-9	NA	few	TRBJ2-1	TGTGCCAGCAGCTTAGTGTCAGGGGTAGTAAATGAGCAGTTCTTC	CASSLVSGVVNEQFF
TRBV5-1	NA	NA	TRBJ2-5	TGCGCCAGCAGCCCCGGACCCGGTCAAGAGACCCAGTACTTC	CASSPGPGQETQYF
TRBV7-2	NA	few	TRBJ1-4	TGTGCCAGCAGCTTATCGCGGGATGAAAAACTGTTTTTT	CASSLSRDEKLFF
TRBV15	NA	NA	TRBJ2-7	TGTGCCACCAGCACCGAACTAGCCCGGAGCTCCTACGAGCAGTACTTC	CATSTELARSSYEQYF
TRBV5-4	TRBD1	NA	TRBJ1-5	TGTGCCAGCAGCTGGGGACAGGGGGCCGGTCAGCCCCAGCATTTT	CASSWGQGAGQPQHF
TRBV27	TRBD1	few	TRBJ1-1	TGTGCCAGCACCTTAATCCCGGGACAGGTAGCTTTCTTT	CASTLIPGQVAFF
TRBV20-1	NA	few	TRBJ2-2	TGCAGTGCCAGACATTTCACCGGGGAGCTGTTTTTT	CSARHFTGELFF
TRBV7-6	TRBD2	NA	TRBJ2-1	TGTGCCAGCAGCTCACTCCAGGGACTAGCTTACACTGAGCAGTTCTTC	CASSSLQGLAYTEQFF
TRBV5-6	NA	NA	TRBJ2-1	TGTGCCAGCAGCTTGGTTTCTGCGGTTGACTCTTACAATGAGCAGTTCTTC	CASSLVSAVDSYNEQFF
TRBV5-1	TRBD1	NA	TRBJ2-7	TGCGCCAGCAATCCGGGACAGAACTACGAGCAGTACTTC	CASNPGQNYEQYF
TRBV19	NA	NA	TRBJ1-2	TGTGCCAGTAGTCTATCGGACCGACGCTTTAACTATGGCTACACCTTC	CASSLSDRRFNYGYTF
TRBV7-8	NA	NA	TRBJ2-3	TGTGCCAGCAGCCCGCCTCCAAGCACAGATACGCAGTATTTT	CASSPPPSTDTQYF
TRBV30	NA	NA	TRBJ2-1	TGTGCCTGGAGTGTAGGCAGGACCGCGCGCTCCTACAATGAGCAGTTCTTC	CAWSVGRTARSYNEQFF
TRBV20-1	TRBD1	NA	TRBJ1-1	TGCAGTGCTGGACAGGGGGCGGACACTGAAGCTTTCTTT	CSAGQGADTEAFF
TRBV6-2/TRBV6-3	NA	NA	TRBJ1-1	TGTGCCAGCAGTTACGTGGGGGGAGGAAACACTGAAGCTTTCTTT	CASSYVGGGNTEAFF
TRBV23-1	TRBD1	few	TRBJ2-4	TGCGCCAGCACAGACAGGGATCGGACCAAAAACATTCAGTACTTC	CASTDRDRTKNIQYF
TRBV6-5	NA	few	TRBJ1-1	TGTGCCAGCAGTTACGTTTGGCCTATGAACACTGAAGCTTTCTTT	CASSYVWPMNTEAFF
TRBV4-1	NA	few	TRBJ2-7	TGCGCCAGCAGCCGATCTTTAGGAAACGAGCAGTACTTC	CASSRSLGNEQYF
TRBV12-3/TRBV12-4	NA	few	TRBJ1-1	TGTGCCAGCACCAGACAGATGAACACTGAAGCTTTCTTT	CASTRQMNTEAFF
TRBV19	NA	few	TRBJ2-7	TGTGCCAGTAATGAGGGAGAGGCCTACGAGCAGTACTTC	CASNEGEAYEQYF
TRBV7-2	NA	NA	TRBJ1-1	TGTGCCAGCAGCTTACAGGGATGGGGCACTGAAGCTTTCTTT	CASSLQGWGTEAFF
TRBV5-1	TRBD1	NA	TRBJ2-7	TGCGCCAGCAGTTCTCCGGGACAGGGTCAAGACGAGCAGTACTTC	CASSSPGQGQDEQYF
TRBV5-1	NA	NA	TRBJ1-4	TGCGCCAGCAGCTTGGGGACGGCCAATAATGAAAAACTGTTTTTT	CASSLGTANNEKLFF
TRBV19	NA	NA	TRBJ1-5	TGTGCCGGTAGTTTTTCCGGGACGGATCTGCGTTTT	CAGSFSGTDLRF